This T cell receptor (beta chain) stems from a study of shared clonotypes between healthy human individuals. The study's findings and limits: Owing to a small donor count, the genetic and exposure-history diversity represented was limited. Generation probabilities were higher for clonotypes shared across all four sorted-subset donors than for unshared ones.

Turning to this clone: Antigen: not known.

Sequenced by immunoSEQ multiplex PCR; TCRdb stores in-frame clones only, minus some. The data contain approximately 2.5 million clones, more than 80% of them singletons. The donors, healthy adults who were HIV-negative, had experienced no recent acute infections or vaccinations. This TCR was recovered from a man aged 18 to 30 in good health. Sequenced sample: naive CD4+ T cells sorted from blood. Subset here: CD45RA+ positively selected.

The CDR3 DNA follows: TGTGCCAGCAGCGCCGACAGGTGGGGGGATCAGCCCCAGCATTTT. Residues: CASSADRWGDQPQHF. The rearrangement uses TRBV7-8 and TRBJ1-5, with D tentatively TRBD1 (6 bases). The CDR3 is 15 residues long. Trimming took off 5 bases at V and 5 bases at J, with 16 bases between the two ends. CDR1 and CDR2 (germline): SGHVS, FQNEAQ.